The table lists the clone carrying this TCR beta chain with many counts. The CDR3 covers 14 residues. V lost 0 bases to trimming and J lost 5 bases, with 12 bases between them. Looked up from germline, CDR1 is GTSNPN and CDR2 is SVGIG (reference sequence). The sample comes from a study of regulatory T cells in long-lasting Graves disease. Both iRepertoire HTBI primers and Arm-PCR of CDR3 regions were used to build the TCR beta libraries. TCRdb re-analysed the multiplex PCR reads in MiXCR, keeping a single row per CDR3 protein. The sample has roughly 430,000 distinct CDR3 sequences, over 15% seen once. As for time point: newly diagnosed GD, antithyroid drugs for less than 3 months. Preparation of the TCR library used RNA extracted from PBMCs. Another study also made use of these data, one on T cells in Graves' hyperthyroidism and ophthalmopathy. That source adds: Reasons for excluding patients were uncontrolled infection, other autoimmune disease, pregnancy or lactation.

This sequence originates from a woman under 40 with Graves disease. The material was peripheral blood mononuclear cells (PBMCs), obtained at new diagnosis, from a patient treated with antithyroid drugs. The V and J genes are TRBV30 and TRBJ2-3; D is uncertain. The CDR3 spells CAWSVQSNLDTQYF. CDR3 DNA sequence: TGTGCCTGGAGTGTCCAATCGAACTTAGATACGCAGTATTTT.